This TCR beta chain appears in the sequencing data of a study of response to subunit inactivated influenza vaccine listed by TCRdb under 2018. With respect to the entire study: Deep quantitative T cell receptor repertoire profiling was used in the study to track responses to a trivalent subunit inactivated influenza vaccine. Results the study describes overall, beyond this receptor: It was suggested by the authors that each seasonal influenza vaccination may recruit only a limited number of new T cells.

Library construction relied on RT-PCR. The sequencing machine was an Illumina HiSeq 2500. TCRdb redid the processing of the public reads, applying fastp at Q25 and MiXCR, and retained in-frame beta chains. Identical CDR3 proteins give one entry, which carries the most common genes and DNA. This sample gives about 700,000 distinct CDR3 sequences in total; approximately 15% of them show up just once. The ten biggest clones cover 6.5% to 8.5% of the sample. Details on this clonotype: No cognate antigen has been identified for it. No base-level quality is on record; no much larger clone is a single base apart.

From cysteine to phenylalanine, the CDR3 is 12 amino acids long. Only the CDR3 region is kept as DNA, spanning 36 bases read in frame from base 1. The germline V gene (reference sequence) sets CDR1 to LGHDT and CDR2 to YNNKEL. Trimming at the junction amounts to 3 bases on V and 7 bases on J, and the germline ends lie 10 bases apart. The sequence derives from a man aged 45-65 years who received an inactivated influenza vaccine. Donor details come from another sample of the same person, matched by shared clones. This specimen consisted of PBMCs from blood, obtained approximately 15 days before vaccination. The chain employs TRBV3-1 and TRBJ2-7, with the D gene too uncertain to name. The DNA reads TGTGCCAGCAGCCACCTACGGCGGGAGCAGTACTTC. Protein translation: CASSHLRREQYF.